Below, 8 T cell receptor beta chains from the same sample are listed, as sequenced in a study of T cells in Graves' hyperthyroidism and ophthalmopathy. Amplification of TCR beta CDR3 regions was performed using RNA transcripts as template. TCR CDR3 regions were first amplified by RT-PCR with HTBI primers. TCRdb fed the multiplex PCR reads into MiXCR, producing one record per CDR3 protein. This table holds 490,000 or so distinct CDR3 sequences, about 16% found once. Material for sequencing was blood. These receptors were collected from a woman aged 30 to 39 with Graves' ophthalmopathy.

V gene TRBV27 combines with J gene TRBJ1-5, with 7 bases that match TRBD1. CDR3 size: 14 residues. Losses at the gene ends were 5 bases for V and 3 bases for J; bases not matched to a gene: 4. Per germline, CDR1 MNHEY and CDR2 SMNVEV (reference sequence). The CDR3 here is CASSIGTDNQPQHF. The CDR3 nucleotides are TGTGCCAGCAGTATTGGGACAGACAATCAGCCCCAGCATTTT.

The sample holds many counts of this clonotype. The gene calls are TRBV28 and TRBJ1-1; no definite D call. This CDR3 is 14 amino acids long. With 6 bases removed from V and 1 base from J, the gap between germline ends came to 12 bases. Germline assignment: CDR1 MDHEN and CDR2 SYDVKM. This chain's CDR3 is CASRPRRENTEAFF. The CDR3 DNA reads TGTGCCAGCAGGCCCAGGCGGGAGAACACTGAAGCTTTCTTT.

This chain links TRBV6-5 with TRBJ2-1, with D perhaps TRBD2 (5 bases). The CDR3 is made up of 13 amino acids. CDR1 is MNHEY, CDR2 SVGAGI, per germline. The germline V and J ends were trimmed by 2 bases and 7 bases, with 9 bases remaining between them. CDR3 sequence (DNA): TGTGCCAGCAGTTACAGACTAACTAATGAGCAGTTCTTC. Translating gives CASSYRLTNEQFF.

This clonotype has just one count. A much larger clone differs from this one at a single base, so this may be a read error. The V and J genes are TRBV11-3 and TRBJ2-1, with D maybe TRBD1 (5 bases). Germline CDR1 is SGHNT and CDR2 is YENEEA. V was pared by 2 bases and J by 8 bases, with 16 bases between. This CDR3 has 15 residues. In DNA, the CDR3 is TGTGCCAGCAGCTTAAGGGCTACAGGTCCGTATGAGCAGTTCTTC. Its translation is CASSLRATGPYEQFF.

This clonotype has more than one count but fewer than ten. The CDR3 here is CASSYPPRGRILAGANEQYF. CDR3 sequence (DNA): TGTGCCAGCAGTTACCCACCCAGGGGTCGGATACTAGCGGGAGCGAACGAGCAGTACTTC. V usage is TRBV6-2 or TRBV6-3 and J usage is TRBJ2-7, with 11 bases matching TRBD2. Germline trimming cut 2 bases from V and 5 bases from J; bases unmatched to any gene: 20. CDR3 length: 20 residues. Germline values: CDR1 MNHEY, CDR2 SVGEGT.

This clonotype was seen only a few times. No conserved phenylalanine or tryptophan is present at the end of the CDR3, so a read error is the likely explanation. The V call is TRBV20-1, the J call TRBJ2-2; unclear D gene. Germline assignment: CDR1 DFQATT and CDR2 SNEGSKA (reference sequence). The CDR3 is 14 amino acids. V was cut by 2 bases and J by 0 bases, with 7 bases left in between. The CDR3 spells CSARFRANTGELFS. CDR3 nucleotide sequence: TGCAGTGCTAGATTCCGGGCGAACACCGGGGAGCTGTTTTCT.

This chain links TRBV6-2 or TRBV6-3 with TRBJ2-1; 7 bases are a match to TRBD1. After removal of 6 bases from V and 6 bases from J, the junction contained 5 bases not matched to a gene. Germline V lookup: CDR1 MNHEY, CDR2 SVGEGT. This CDR3 has 13 residues. In nucleotides, the CDR3 is TGTGCCAGCAGACCCCGGGACAGCAATGAGCAGTTCTTC. It is translated as CASRPRDSNEQFF.

The V gene is TRBV6-1, the J gene TRBJ1-6; 7 nucleotides agree with TRBD1. CDR1 is MNHNS, CDR2 SASEGT, per germline. The length of the CDR3 is 15 residues. V gave up 6 bases and J gave up 7 bases; unmatched junction bases: 9. CDR3 DNA sequence: TGTGCCAGCAGACAAACGGGACAGCCGAATTCACCCCTCCACTTT. The encoded protein is CASRQTGQPNSPLHF.